The source of this T cell receptor beta chain is a study of neoadjuvant anti-PD-1 for oral cavity cancer. Findings of the study overall: Pretreatment Treg/Th17 ratio correlated inversely with post-treatment tumor clonality.

With respect to this clone: The antigen remains unidentified.

The junction had 9 bases not matched to a gene; V was cut back by 3 bases and J by 2 bases. CDR3 length: 17 amino acids. CDR1 SGHRS and CDR2 YFSETQ come from the germline V gene. Some clones are missing from TCRdb's copy, which holds only in-frame ones; the method was immunoSEQ multiplex PCR. The table includes some 33,000 clones, about 80% detected once. Regarding time point: after neoadjuvant nivolumab, at surgical resection. Analysis of PBMCs was direct, with no culture step. The TCR comes from a person between 40 and 85 years old with oral cavity squamous cell carcinoma. The specimen comprised PBMCs, sampled after nivolumab (anti-PD-1) treatment. The chain is built from TRBV5-1 and TRBJ2-1; 9 bases are a match to TRBD2. CDR3 region: CASSWGTSRGPYNEQFF. In nucleotides, the CDR3 is TGCGCCAGCAGCTGGGGGACTAGCCGCGGGCCCTACAATGAGCAGTTCTTC. The entire variable domain, with the rest obtained from reference TRBV5-1 and TRBJ2-1, is as follows: KAGVTQTPRYLIKTRGQQVTLSCSPISGHRSVSWYQQTPGQGLQFLFEYFSETQRNKGNFPGRFSGRQFSNSRSEMNVSTLELGDSALYLCASSWGTSRGPYNEQFFGPGTRLTVL.